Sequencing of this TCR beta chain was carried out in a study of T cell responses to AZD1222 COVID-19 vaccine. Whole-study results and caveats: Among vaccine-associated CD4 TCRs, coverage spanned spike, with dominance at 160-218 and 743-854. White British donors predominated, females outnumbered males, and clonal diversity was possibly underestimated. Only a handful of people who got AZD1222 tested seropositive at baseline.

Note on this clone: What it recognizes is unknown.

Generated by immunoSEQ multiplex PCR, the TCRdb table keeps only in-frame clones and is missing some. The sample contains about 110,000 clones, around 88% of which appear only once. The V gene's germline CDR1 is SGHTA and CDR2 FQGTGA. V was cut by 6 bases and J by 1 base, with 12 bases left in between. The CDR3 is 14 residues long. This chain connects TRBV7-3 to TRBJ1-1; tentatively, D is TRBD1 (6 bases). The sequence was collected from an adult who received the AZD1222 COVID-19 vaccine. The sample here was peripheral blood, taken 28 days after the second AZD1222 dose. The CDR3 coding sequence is TGTGCCAGCAGTTTCCAGGGGCCGAACACTGAAGCTTTCTTT. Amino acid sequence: CASSFQGPNTEAFF.